Each of the 26 T cell receptor beta chains below was sequenced from the same sample in a study of T cells after yellow fever vaccination. From the 5' RACE reads, TCRdb called clonotypes with MiXCR, one entry per CDR3 protein. Found here are approximately 580,000 distinct CDR3 sequences, about 17% of them singletons; the top ten hold 15% to 20%. This specimen consisted of PBMCs, obtained 5 days after the first yellow fever vaccination. These receptors all come from a man in his late teens or twenties who received the YFV17D yellow fever vaccine.

The gene calls are TRBV20-1 and TRBJ2-7; the D gene is possibly TRBD2 (5 bases). Germline CDR1 reads DFQATT; CDR2 reads SNEGSKA (reference sequence). The V end lost 5 bases, the J end lost 3 bases, and 11 bases lay between the germline ends. The CDR3 has 12 amino acids. CDR3 nucleotides: TGCAGTGCTGATGGGGAGCTCTACGAGCAGTACGTC. Its protein is CSADGELYEQYV.

This clonotype was counted many times. The rearrangement links TRBV10-3 to TRBJ2-5, with 7 nucleotides matching TRBD2. V lost 8 bases and J lost 0; bases outside the gene matches: 9. CDR1 ENHRY and CDR2 SYGVKD come from the germline V gene. The CDR3 sequence is 15 residues long. The CDR3 loop is CAIRSGGGDQETQYF. DNA of the CDR3: TGTGCCATCCGGTCGGGAGGCGGGGACCAAGAGACCCAGTACTTC.

This clonotype was seen once. V and J are TRBV18 and TRBJ1-1; weak D call: TRBD1 (5 bases). The CDR3 has 16 residues. Trimming removed 0 bases at V and 0 bases at J, with 11 bases between. Germline V gene data show CDR1 as KGHSH and CDR2 as LQKENI. In DNA form, the CDR3 reads TGTGCCAGCTCACCACCGGGGGGAACCATGAACACTGAAGCTTTCTTT. This codes for CASSPPGGTMNTEAFF.

The rearrangement joins TRBV29-1 to TRBJ1-4; D call uncertain. V was shortened by 6 bases and J by 7 bases, with 18 bases between the two germline ends. Germline V gene data show CDR1 as SQVTM and CDR2 as ANQGSEA. This CDR3 comprises 14 residues. The CDR3 DNA sequence: TGCAGCGTGAGCCTCGGCGTGGCTAGTGAAAAACTGTTTTTT. It yields the protein CSVSLGVASEKLFF.

V usage is TRBV9 and J usage is TRBJ2-7; TRBD1 matches 8 bases. Germline V gene lookup returns CDR1 SGDLS and CDR2 YYNGEE. The trim removed 0 bases at V and 5 bases at J, leaving 4 bases unmatched. The CDR3 consists of 14 residues. CDR3 DNA sequence: TGTGCCAGCAGCGTAGACAGGGGGGATCACGAGCAGTACTTC. Its translation is CASSVDRGDHEQYF.

This clonotype appeared a few times. The chain joins TRBV21-1 to TRBJ2-5; the table's D gene call, TRBD1, was not cross checked with the DNA. TRBV21-1 is given as a pseudogene. The CDR3 covers 16 residues. Written as DNA, the CDR3 is TGTGCCAGCAGCAAAGGGAGGCCAAACCCCCCCGAGACCCAGTACTTC. This translates into CASSKGRPNPPETQYF.

This clonotype came up a few times. The V gene is TRBV6-6, the J gene TRBJ2-5, with D unresolved. CDR3 length: 12 residues. CDR1 and CDR2 (germline): MNHNY, SVGAGI (reference sequence). Trimming took 6 bases from V and 4 from J, leaving 9 bases between them. CDR3 in DNA: TGTGCCAGCAGCCTCCAAACAGAGACCCAGTACTTC. Amino acid sequence: CASSLQTETQYF.

V usage is TRBV6-1 and J usage is TRBJ2-2; maybe TRBD2 (5 bases). Trimming pared 6 bases from V and 0 bases from J, leaving 11 bases between. Germline V gene lookup returns CDR1 MNHNS and CDR2 SASEGT. This CDR3 is built from 15 residues. CDR3 loop: CASRHRGTNTGELFF. The CDR3 nucleotides read TGTGCCAGCAGACACCGAGGGACGAACACCGGGGAGCTGTTTTTT.

This clonotype was seen only once. The rearrangement joins TRBV7-9 to TRBJ2-5; TRBD2 matches at 9 bases. The J segment lost 3 bases and the V segment lost 5 bases, leaving 10 bases of the junction unmatched. The CDR3 contains 16 residues. Germline CDR1 and CDR2: SEHNR and FQNEAQ (reference sequence). DNA for the CDR3: TGTGCCAGCAGCGACGTCATTAGCGGGGGAAAAGAGACCCAGTACTTC. It encodes CASSDVISGGKETQYF. Supplemented by reference TRBV7-9 and TRBJ2-5, the full variable domain reads DTGVSQNPRHKITKRGQNVTFRCDPISEHNRLYWYRQTLGQGPEFLTYFQNEAQLEKSRLLSDRFSAERPKGSFSTLEIQRTEQGDSAMYLCASSDVISGGKETQYFGPGTRLLVL.

This chain connects TRBV4-3 to TRBJ2-1, with D perhaps matching TRBD1 or TRBD2 (5 bases each). The V end lost 0 bases, the J end lost 6 bases, and 18 bases lay between the germline ends. CDR1 and CDR2 (germline): LGHNA, YSLEER. The CDR3 is made up of 17 amino acids. Here the CDR3 reads CASSQDISRPGGNEQFF. The CDR3 DNA sequence: TGCGCCAGCAGCCAAGACATCTCGCGCCCTGGGGGCAATGAGCAGTTCTTC.

There are a few counts of this clonotype. This chain uses TRBV24-1 with TRBJ2-7; D is possibly TRBD1 (6 bases). The CDR3 is 17 residues long. CDR1 and CDR2 (germline): KGHDR, SFDVKD. Trimming took off 1 base at V and 4 bases at J, with 19 bases between the two ends. The CDR3 protein is CATSDFPTGPSFYEQYF. DNA for the CDR3: TGTGCCACCAGTGATTTCCCGACAGGCCCCAGTTTTTACGAGCAGTACTTC.

In this sample, this clonotype turned up a few times. The chain couples TRBV20-1 to TRBJ2-3; D is possibly TRBD2 (5 bases). The CDR3 spans 11 residues. Looked up from germline, CDR1 is DFQATT and CDR2 is SNEGSKA (reference sequence). The CDR3, as DNA: TGCAGGGGAGCAAGCACAGATACGCAGTATTTT. Encoded protein: CRGASTDTQYF.

As concerns this clonotype: This may be a read error, as it is one base from a much larger clone. V and J are TRBV12-3 or TRBV12-4 and TRBJ2-7; D may be TRBD1 or TRBD2 (5 bases each). V lost 2 bases and J lost 3, with 8 bases in between. This CDR3 is 13 amino acids long. For the CDR3, the DNA is TGTGCCAGCAGTTTAATGGGGGACTACGAGCAGTACTTC. Protein: CASSLMGDYEQYF.

The rearrangement uses TRBV7-2 and TRBJ1-5, with TRBD1 as a possible D gene (5 bases). Trimming left V 5 bases short and J 7 bases short, with 15 bases between. Germline assignment: CDR1 SGHTA and CDR2 FQGNSA. This CDR3 comprises 14 residues. The CDR3 nucleotides read TGTGCCAGCAGCCGGGGCGGGGGTGGACAGCCCCAGCATTTT. Translating it yields CASSRGGGGQPQHF.

This clonotype was counted many times. The J gene is TRBJ1-1, the V gene TRBV2; D gene uncertain. The CDR3 spans 13 residues. CDR1 SNHLY and CDR2 FYNNEI come from the germline V gene. V was clipped by 2 bases and J by 3 bases, with 7 bases between them. Here the CDR3 DNA reads TGTGCCAGCAGTGAACTGGAGGACACTGAAGCTTTCTTT. It is translated as CASSELEDTEAFF. The full variable domain, in which reference TRBV2 and TRBJ1-1 provide the parts outside the CDR3, is EPEVTQTPSHQVTQMGQEVILRCVPISNHLYFYWYRQILGQKVEFLVSFYNNEISEKSEIFDDQFSVERPDGSNFTLKIRSTKLEDSAMYFCASSELEDTEAFFGQGTRLTVV.

The sample holds one count of this clonotype. The rearrangement links TRBV7-2 to TRBJ1-5; D not resolved. The length of the CDR3 is 17 residues. CDR1 and CDR2 (germline): SGHTA, FQGNSA. Trimming stripped 1 base from V and 6 bases from J, with 19 bases between. DNA for the CDR3: TGTGCCAGCAGCTTAGTCGCCGGGCGGATACCGGGTCAGCCCCAGCATTTT. The encoded protein is CASSLVAGRIPGQPQHF. Using reference TRBV7-2 and TRBJ1-5 for the parts outside the CDR3, the full variable domain is GAGVSQSPSNKVTEKGKDVELRCDPISGHTALYWYRQSLGQGLEFLIYFQGNSAPDKSGLPSDRFSAERTGGSVSTLTIQRTQQEDSAVYLCASSLVAGRIPGQPQHFGDGTRLSIL.

This clonotype was recorded a few times. This chain joins TRBV6-2 or TRBV6-3 and TRBJ1-1, with TRBD1 as a possible D gene (6 bases). Looked up from germline, CDR1 is MNHEY and CDR2 is SVGEGT. V was pared by 8 bases and J by 3 bases, with 16 bases between. The CDR3 is 14 residues long. DNA for the CDR3: TGTGCCAGCGAGGGGCCAAGGGGGGACACTGAAGCTTTCTTT. Residues: CASEGPRGDTEAFF.

This clonotype showed up just a few times. The chain combines TRBV4-3 with TRBJ1-1; the D gene is possibly TRBD1 (6 bases). Germline lookup yields CDR1 LGHNA and CDR2 YSLEER. The CDR3 length is 15 residues. The V end was cut by 4 bases, the J end by 7 bases, with 19 bases between. The CDR3: CASSPGWGGSIEAFF. The DNA of the CDR3 is TGCGCCAGCAGCCCAGGTTGGGGGGGCTCGATTGAAGCTTTCTTT.

The V gene is TRBV20-1, the J gene TRBJ2-7, with D tentatively TRBD1 or TRBD2 (6 bases each). V shed 5 bases and J shed 3 bases, with 14 bases lying between them. Germline V gene data show CDR1 as DFQATT and CDR2 as SNEGSKA (reference sequence). The length of the CDR3 is 13 residues. The CDR3 sequence is CSAPSEGGYEQYV. CDR3 coding DNA: TGCAGTGCTCCGTCCGAGGGGGGCTACGAGCAGTACGTC.

This chain uses TRBV7-2 with TRBJ2-5, with 8 bases lining up with TRBD1. The CDR3 loop spans 17 amino acids. The germline V gene encodes CDR1 SGHTA and CDR2 FQGNSA. With 2 bases clipped from V and 2 bases from J, the junction kept 10 bases outside the gene matches. The CDR3 DNA follows: TGTGCCAGCAGCTTAAGGGGCTACAGGGGGGATCAAGAGACCCAGTACTTC. It codes for CASSLRGYRGDQETQYF. Full variable domain (rest looked up from reference TRBV7-2 and TRBJ2-5): GAGVSQSPSNKVTEKGKDVELRCDPISGHTALYWYRQSLGQGLEFLIYFQGNSAPDKSGLPSDRFSAERTGGSVSTLTIQRTQQEDSAVYLCASSLRGYRGDQETQYFGPGTRLLVL.

The table lists this clonotype with a few counts. This chain uses TRBV5-1 with TRBJ1-1; D not certain. V lost 2 bases and J lost 2, with 10 bases in between. Germline assignment: CDR1 SGHRS and CDR2 YFSETQ. The CDR3 has 14 residues. CDR3 residues: CASSFGDRNTEAFF. In nucleotides, the CDR3 is TGCGCCAGCAGCTTCGGGGATAGAAACACTGAAGCTTTCTTT.

The chain employs TRBV7-8 and TRBJ2-5; D ambiguous. CDR3 length: 14 residues. Trimming shortened V by 1 base and J by 5 bases, and 11 bases separated the two germline ends. Germline CDR1 reads SGHVS; CDR2 reads FQNEAQ. The CDR3 sequence is CASSLGSVRETQYF. In DNA, the CDR3 is TGTGCCAGCAGCTTAGGATCAGTCCGGGAGACCCAGTACTTC.

The chain links TRBV20-1 to TRBJ2-1; no firm D call. Germline values: CDR1 DFQATT, CDR2 SNEGSKA (reference sequence). Trimming pared 0 bases from V and 5 bases from J, leaving 11 bases between. This CDR3 region has 14 residues. CDR3 protein: CSARERVRNNEQFF. In nucleotides, the CDR3 is TGCAGTGCTAGAGAAAGGGTCCGCAACAATGAGCAGTTCTTC.

This chain joins TRBV11-2 and TRBJ2-7; 8 bases map to TRBD1. Germline V gives CDR1 SGHAT, CDR2 FQNNGV. Losses at the gene ends were 6 bases for V and 5 bases for J; bases not matched to a gene: 9. This CDR3 has 14 residues. CDR3 sequence (DNA): TGTGCCAGCAGTTTTCAGGGGGCGCGCGACGAGCAGTACTTC. Translating gives CASSFQGARDEQYF.

The genes are TRBV12-3 or TRBV12-4 and TRBJ2-1, with D possibly TRBD2 on 6 matching bases. The CDR3 has 13 residues. This chain's CDR3 is CWSRRAPYNEQFF. As DNA, the CDR3 is TGTTGGTCGAGGAGGGCTCCCTACAATGAGCAGTTCTTC.

This clonotype was seen only a few times. The rearrangement uses TRBV4-1 and TRBJ1-2, with D uncertain. V lost 3 bases and J 4 bases, leaving 9 bases between the germline ends. This CDR3 comprises 13 residues. CDR1 and CDR2 (germline): MGHRA, YSYEKL. DNA for the CDR3: TGCGCCAGCAGCCAGGAGGGCGCCTATGGCTACACCTTC. Its protein product is CASSQEGAYGYTF.